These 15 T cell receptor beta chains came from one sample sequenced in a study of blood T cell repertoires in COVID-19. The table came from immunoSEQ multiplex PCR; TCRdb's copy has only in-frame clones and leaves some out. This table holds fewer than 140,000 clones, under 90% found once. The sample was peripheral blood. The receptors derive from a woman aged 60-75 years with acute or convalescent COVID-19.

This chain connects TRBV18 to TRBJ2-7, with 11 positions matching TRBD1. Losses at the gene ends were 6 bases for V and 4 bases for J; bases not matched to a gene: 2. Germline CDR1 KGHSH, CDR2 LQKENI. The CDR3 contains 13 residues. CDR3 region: CASSGDRGYEQYF. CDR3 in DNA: TGTGCCAGCTCCGGGGACAGGGGGTACGAGCAGTACTTC.

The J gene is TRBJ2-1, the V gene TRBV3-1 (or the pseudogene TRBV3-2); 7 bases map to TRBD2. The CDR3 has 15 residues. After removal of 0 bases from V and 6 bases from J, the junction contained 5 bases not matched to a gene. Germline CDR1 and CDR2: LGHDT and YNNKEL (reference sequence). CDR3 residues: CASSQDSGNVNEQFF. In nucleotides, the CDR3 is TGTGCCAGCAGCCAAGACAGCGGGAATGTCAATGAGCAGTTCTTC.

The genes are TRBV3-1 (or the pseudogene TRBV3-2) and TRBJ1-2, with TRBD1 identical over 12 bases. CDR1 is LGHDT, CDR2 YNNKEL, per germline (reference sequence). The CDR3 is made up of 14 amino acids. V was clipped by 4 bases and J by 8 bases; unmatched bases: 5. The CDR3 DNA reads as TGTGCCAGCAGCCGAGGGGGACAGGGGGCGGGCTACACCTTC. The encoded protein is CASSRGGQGAGYTF.

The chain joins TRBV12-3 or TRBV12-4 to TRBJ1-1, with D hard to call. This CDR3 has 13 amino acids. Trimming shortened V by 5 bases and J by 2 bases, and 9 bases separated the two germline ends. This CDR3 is CASSPPGNTEAFF. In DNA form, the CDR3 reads TGTGCCAGCAGTCCCCCGGGAAACACTGAAGCTTTCTTT.

CDR3 sequence: CASTAGTGASWGEKLFF. In DNA form, the CDR3 reads TGTGCCAGCACGGCGGGGACAGGGGCTTCCTGGGGGGAAAAACTGTTTTTT. This chain uses TRBV2 with TRBJ1-4; TRBD1 agrees at 10 bases. The CDR3 runs to 17 residues. Germline CDR1 and CDR2: SNHLY and FYNNEI. J lost 8 bases, V lost 7 bases, and 16 bases had no gene match. The whole variable domain, remainder taken from reference TRBV2 and TRBJ1-4, is EPEVTQTPSHQVTQMGQEVILRCVPISNHLYFYWYRQILGQKVEFLVSFYNNEISEKSEIFDDQFSVERPDGSNFTLKIRSTKLEDSAMYFCASTAGTGASWGEKLFFGSGTQLSVL.

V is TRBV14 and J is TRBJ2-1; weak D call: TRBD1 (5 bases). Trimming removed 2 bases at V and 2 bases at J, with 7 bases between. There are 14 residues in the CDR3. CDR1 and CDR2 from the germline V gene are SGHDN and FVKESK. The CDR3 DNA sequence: TGTGCCAGCAGCCAATTAGGGGCCTACAATGAGCAGTTCTTC. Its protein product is CASSQLGAYNEQFF.

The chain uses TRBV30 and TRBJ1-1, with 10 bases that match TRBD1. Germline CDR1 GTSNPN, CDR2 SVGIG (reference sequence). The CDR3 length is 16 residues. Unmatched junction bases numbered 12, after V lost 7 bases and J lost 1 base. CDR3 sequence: CASSGTGTGANTEAFF. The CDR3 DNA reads TGTGCCTCCTCCGGAACCGGGACAGGGGCGAACACTGAAGCTTTCTTT.

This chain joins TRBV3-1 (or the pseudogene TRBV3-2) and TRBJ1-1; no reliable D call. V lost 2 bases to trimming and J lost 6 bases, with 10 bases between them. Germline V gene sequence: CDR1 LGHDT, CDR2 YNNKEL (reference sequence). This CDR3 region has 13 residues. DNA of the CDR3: TGTGCCAGCAGCCAATCTAGGCGTCCTGAAGCTTTCTTT. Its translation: CASSQSRRPEAFF.

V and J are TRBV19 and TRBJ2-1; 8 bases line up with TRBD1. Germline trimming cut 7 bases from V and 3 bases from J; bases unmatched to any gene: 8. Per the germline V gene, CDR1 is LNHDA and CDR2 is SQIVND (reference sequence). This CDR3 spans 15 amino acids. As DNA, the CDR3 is TGTGCCAGTACCATGTTGGGACAGGACTACAATGAGCAGTTCTTC. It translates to CASTMLGQDYNEQFF. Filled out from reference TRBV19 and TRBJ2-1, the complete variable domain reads DGGITQSPKYLFRKEGQNVTLSCEQNLNHDAMYWYRQDPGQGLRLIYYSQIVNDFQKGDIAEGYSVSREKKESFPLTVTSAQKNPTAFYLCASTMLGQDYNEQFFGPGTRLTVL.

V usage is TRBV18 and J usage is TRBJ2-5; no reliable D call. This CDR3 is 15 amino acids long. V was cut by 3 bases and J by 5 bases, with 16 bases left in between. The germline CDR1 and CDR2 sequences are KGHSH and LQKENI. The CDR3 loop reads CASSPPSARGETQYF. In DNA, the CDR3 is TGTGCCAGCTCACCTCCCAGCGCGCGTGGGGAGACCCAGTACTTC.

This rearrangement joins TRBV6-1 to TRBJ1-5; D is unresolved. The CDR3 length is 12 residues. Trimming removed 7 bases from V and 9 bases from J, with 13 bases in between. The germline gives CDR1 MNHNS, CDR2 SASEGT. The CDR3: CASNEGERPQHF. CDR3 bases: TGTGCCAGCAATGAGGGAGAGAGGCCCCAGCATTTT.

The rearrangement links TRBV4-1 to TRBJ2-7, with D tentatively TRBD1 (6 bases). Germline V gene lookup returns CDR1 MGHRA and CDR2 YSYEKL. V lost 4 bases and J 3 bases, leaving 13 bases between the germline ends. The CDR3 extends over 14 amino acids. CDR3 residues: CASSRRQEYYEQYF. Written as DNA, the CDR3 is TGCGCCAGCAGCCGACGACAGGAATACTACGAGCAGTACTTC.

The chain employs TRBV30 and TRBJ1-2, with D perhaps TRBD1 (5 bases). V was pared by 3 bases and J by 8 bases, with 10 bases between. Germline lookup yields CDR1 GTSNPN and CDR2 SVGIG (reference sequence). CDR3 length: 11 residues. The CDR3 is CAWRAGLGYTF. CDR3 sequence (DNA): TGTGCCTGGAGGGCAGGGTTGGGCTACACCTTC.

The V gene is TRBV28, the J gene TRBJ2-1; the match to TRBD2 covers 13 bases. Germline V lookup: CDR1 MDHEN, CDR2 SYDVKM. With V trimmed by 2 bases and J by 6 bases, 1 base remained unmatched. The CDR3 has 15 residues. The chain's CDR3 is CASSLRLAGGNEQFF. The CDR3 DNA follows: TGTGCCAGCAGTTTACGACTAGCGGGAGGCAATGAGCAGTTCTTC.

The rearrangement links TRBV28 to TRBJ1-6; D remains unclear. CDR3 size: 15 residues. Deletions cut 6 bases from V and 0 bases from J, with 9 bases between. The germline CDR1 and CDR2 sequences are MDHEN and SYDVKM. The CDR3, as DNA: TGTGCCAGCAGCCTCCATAGCTCCTATAATTCACCCCTCCACTTT. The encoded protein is CASSLHSSYNSPLHF.